These 32 T cell receptor beta chains were sequenced from one sample in a study of shared clonotypes between healthy human individuals. Naive CD8 cells were CD45RO-negative, positively selected for CCR7, excluding terminally differentiated effector memory CD45RA+ cells. Method: immunoSEQ multiplex PCR; TCRdb's copy keeps in-frame clones and lacks some. The repertoire consists of about 680,000 clones, with about 90% occurring once and the leading ten covering about a quarter. Sequencing used naive CD8+ T cells sorted from blood. These receptors were obtained from a man between 25 and 39 years old in good health.

The V call is TRBV7-9, the J call TRBJ1-5; D may be TRBD1 (5 bases). The CDR3 sequence is 17 residues long. Germline loops: CDR1 SEHNR, CDR2 FQNEAQ (reference sequence). V lost 5 bases and J lost 4, with 21 bases in between. The DNA for the CDR3 is TGTGCCAGCAGCGAAGGGACGCTGAGGGTGGAGAATCAGCCCCAGCATTTT. It is translated as CASSEGTLRVENQPQHF.

The gene calls are TRBV29-1 and TRBJ2-1; D tentatively fits TRBD1 or TRBD2 (5 bases each). Germline lookup yields CDR1 SQVTM and CDR2 ANQGSEA. The CDR3 totals 12 residues. Trimming took 5 bases from V and 4 from J, leaving 9 bases between them. CDR3 coding DNA: TGCAGCGTTCGGGACGGGTACAATGAGCAGTTCTTC. Translating gives CSVRDGYNEQFF.

The genes are TRBV5-1 and TRBJ2-6; 7 bases match TRBD1. Unmatched junction bases numbered 9, after V lost 0 bases and J lost 3 bases. Germline V gene data show CDR1 as SGHRS and CDR2 as YFSETQ. The length of the CDR3 is 18 residues. CDR3 in amino acids: CASSLETGYGFGANVLTF. DNA of the CDR3: TGCGCCAGCAGCTTGGAGACAGGGTATGGCTTTGGGGCCAACGTCCTGACTTTC.

This sequence joins TRBV10-2 and TRBJ2-1, with TRBD2 matching 9 bases. Germline V CDR1 and CDR2: WSHSY, SAAADI. Unmatched junction bases numbered 6, after V lost 6 bases and J lost 6 bases. The CDR3 runs 14 residues. Here the CDR3 reads CASSSSGISNEQFF. In DNA, the CDR3 is TGCGCCAGCAGCTCTAGCGGGATAAGCAATGAGCAGTTCTTC.

As to this clone: A read error may be the cause here, since a much bigger clone is one base away. The rearrangement uses TRBV7-6 and TRBJ2-7, with 10 bases fitting TRBD1. This CDR3 comprises 14 residues. CDR1 SGHVS and CDR2 FNYEAQ come from the germline V gene. Trimming cost V 5 bases and J 2 bases; bases outside gene matches: 3. The CDR3 protein is CASSPGTGAYEQYF. CDR3 nucleotides: TGTGCCAGCAGCCCCGGGACAGGGGCCTACGAGCAGTACTTC. The whole variable domain, filled in from reference TRBV7-6 and TRBJ2-7, reads GAGVSQSPRYKVTKRGQDVALRCDPISGHVSLYWYRQALGQGPEFLTYFNYEAQQDKSGLPNDRFSAERPEGSISTLTIQRTEQRDSAMYRCASSPGTGAYEQYFGPGTRLTVT.

This chain links TRBV9 with TRBJ2-2; D may be TRBD1 or TRBD2 (6 bases each). The CDR3 consists of 16 residues. CDR1 is SGDLS, CDR2 YYNGEE, per germline. V dropped 3 bases and J dropped 2 bases, with 14 bases sitting between them. Here the CDR3 DNA reads TGTGCCAGCAGCGCCCCCGCGGGACAAAACACCGGGGAGCTGTTTTTT. This gives the protein CASSAPAGQNTGELFF.

This chain connects TRBV6-5 to TRBJ2-1, with TRBD2 identical over 11 bases. CDR1 and CDR2 from the germline V gene are MNHEY and SVGAGI. J gave up 9 bases and V 0 bases, and 7 bases lay outside the gene matches. The CDR3 runs to 16 residues. The CDR3: CASSYSLAGASVEQFF. The CDR3 region has the DNA TGTGCCAGCAGTTACTCACTAGCGGGAGCATCGGTTGAGCAGTTCTTC.

V is TRBV27 and J is TRBJ2-1; 10 nucleotides line up with TRBD2. Per germline, CDR1 MNHEY and CDR2 SMNVEV (reference sequence). V lost 4 bases, J lost 4 bases, and 10 bases stayed unmatched. The CDR3 spans 17 residues. The CDR3 DNA sequence: TGTGCCAGCAGTTCAGCCCTCTGGACTAGCGGTTACAATGAGCAGTTCTTC. Protein: CASSSALWTSGYNEQFF.

The genes are TRBV2 and TRBJ2-1; D is perhaps TRBD1 (6 bases). V gave up 6 bases and J gave up 7 bases, with 10 bases separating them. Looked up from germline, CDR1 is SNHLY and CDR2 is FYNNEI. The CDR3 is 12 residues long. The CDR3 DNA reads as TGTGCCAGCAGCATAACAGGGAATGAGCAGTTCTTC. Protein: CASSITGNEQFF.

CDR3 residues: CASSKVWVCLCTDTQYF. In nucleotides, the CDR3 is TGTGCCAGCAGCAAAGTTTGGGTGTGCTTGTGTACAGATACGCAGTATTTT. This rearrangement joins TRBV21-1 to TRBJ2-3. TRBV21-1 is listed as a pseudogene. The CDR3 spans 17 residues.

The CDR3 coding sequence is TGTGCCAGCAGCCCTGTCGAGAGCTGGGCAGGACTAAACACCATATATTTT. As protein: CASSPVESWAGLNTIYF. The V gene is TRBV25-1, the J gene TRBJ1-3; D call uncertain. The CDR3 loop spans 17 amino acids. Germline lookup yields CDR1 MGHDK and CDR2 SYGVNS. With 6 bases removed from V and 6 bases from J, the gap between germline ends came to 24 bases.

The chain combines TRBV4-3 with TRBJ2-7; maybe TRBD2 (6 bases). V was pared by 0 bases and J by 0 bases, with 9 bases between. Germline assignment: CDR1 LGHNA and CDR2 YSLEER. The CDR3 loop spans 15 amino acids. The chain's CDR3 is CASSQEEGNSYEQYF. CDR3 DNA sequence: TGCGCCAGCAGCCAAGAGGAGGGAAACTCCTACGAGCAGTACTTC.

The chain carries TRBV7-8 and TRBJ1-5; D might be TRBD1 (6 bases). The CDR3 consists of 15 residues. Germline V lookup: CDR1 SGHVS, CDR2 FQNEAQ. With 8 bases removed from V and 4 bases from J, the gap between germline ends came to 18 bases. Written as DNA, the CDR3 is TGTGCCAGCGGAGGTGGGACACCCCAGAATCAGCCCCAGCATTTT. Its translation is CASGGGTPQNQPQHF.

The chain is built from TRBV2 and TRBJ2-2, with 8 positions matching TRBD1. This CDR3 region has 17 residues. V gave up 6 bases and J gave up 5 bases; unmatched junction bases: 14. Germline V gives CDR1 SNHLY, CDR2 FYNNEI. The DNA for the CDR3 is TGTGCCAGCAGCGCAAGGACAGGGCCCTCGAGGACCGGGGAGCTGTTTTTT. Amino acids: CASSARTGPSRTGELFF.

This chain joins TRBV9 and TRBJ2-5; weak D call: TRBD2 (6 bases). V was pared by 1 base and J by 2 bases, with 18 bases between. CDR1 SGDLS and CDR2 YYNGEE come from the germline V gene. This CDR3 is built from 17 residues. The CDR3 bases are TGTGCCAGCAGCGTAAGGGGCCAAGTGGCGGGACAAGAGACCCAGTACTTC. Translated: CASSVRGQVAGQETQYF.

The chain carries TRBV27 and TRBJ2-2; the D gene is possibly TRBD1 (6 bases). CDR1 MNHEY and CDR2 SMNVEV come from the germline V gene (reference sequence). CDR3 length: 15 residues. V lost 3 bases and J 8 bases, leaving 16 bases between the germline ends. In DNA form, the CDR3 reads TGTGCCAGCAGTTTTGGAATTGGGGGCGGAGGGGAGCTGTTTTTT. It encodes CASSFGIGGGGELFF.

This chain links TRBV2 with TRBJ2-7; D is possibly TRBD2 (5 bases). Germline CDR1 reads SNHLY; CDR2 reads FYNNEI. The CDR3 is 11 amino acids. Trimming left V 7 bases short and J 6 bases short, with 10 bases between. The CDR3 DNA reads TGTGCCAGCACTGGGGAGCGCGAGCAGTACTTC. This encodes CASTGEREQYF.

On this clone itself: The sample contains more than one DNA sequence encoding this CDR3. The chain has TRBV6-5 and TRBJ1-1, with D possibly being TRBD1 (5 bases). CDR3 length equals 13 residues. Trimming left V 4 bases short and J 0 bases short, with 6 bases between. CDR1 and CDR2 from the germline V gene are MNHEY and SVGAGI. For the CDR3, the DNA is TGTGCCAGCAGTTGGGGGGTGAACACTGAAGCTTTCTTT. It translates to CASSWGVNTEAFF.

The chain combines TRBV6-1 with TRBJ2-5, with a weak D call TRBD1 (6 bases). The CDR3 loop spans 14 amino acids. The V gene's germline CDR1 is MNHNS and CDR2 SASEGT. Trimming removed 7 bases at V and 5 bases at J, with 17 bases between. The CDR3 nucleotides read TGTGCCAGCAACCTAGGACAGAGCATTGAGACCCAGTACTTC. Translating it yields CASNLGQSIETQYF.

The chain couples TRBV6-6 to TRBJ2-7, with D tentatively TRBD2 (6 bases). Between the trimmed V and J ends, which lost 2 bases and 5 bases, there was a span of 16 bases. The CDR3 consists of 15 residues. Germline CDR1 reads MNHNY; CDR2 reads SVGAGI (reference sequence). The CDR3 region has the DNA TGTGCCAGCAGTTACGGAGGGGCCCAGGAACACGAGCAGTACTTC. Its translation is CASSYGGAQEHEQYF.

The chain uses TRBV7-2 and TRBJ2-3, with D perhaps TRBD2 (6 bases). The V gene's germline CDR1 is SGHTA and CDR2 FQGNSA. Trimming took off 5 bases at V and 3 bases at J, with 15 bases between the two ends. The CDR3 totals 15 residues. The CDR3 region is CASSTTGEMTDTQYF. The CDR3 DNA reads as TGTGCCAGCAGCACGACGGGGGAGATGACAGATACGCAGTATTTT. Complete variable domain (other parts from reference TRBV7-2 and TRBJ2-3): GAGVSQSPSNKVTEKGKDVELRCDPISGHTALYWYRQSLGQGLEFLIYFQGNSAPDKSGLPSDRFSAERTGGSVSTLTIQRTQQEDSAVYLCASSTTGEMTDTQYFGPGTRLTVL.

The chain links TRBV19 to TRBJ2-3, with TRBD1 as a possible D gene (5 bases). The CDR3 extends over 14 amino acids. The V end lost 6 bases, the J end lost 1 base, and 11 bases lay between the germline ends. Germline V gives CDR1 LNHDA, CDR2 SQIVND (reference sequence). Written as DNA, the CDR3 is TGTGCCAGTAGCCCAGGGTGGGGCACAGATACGCAGTATTTT. Protein: CASSPGWGTDTQYF.

The chain employs TRBV7-9 and TRBJ2-7; D not certain. This CDR3 contains 14 residues. V lost 3 bases and J 2 bases, leaving 11 bases between the germline ends. Germline CDR1 is SEHNR and CDR2 is FQNEAQ (reference sequence). This CDR3 reads CASSFPLSPYEQYF. The CDR3 nucleotides are TGTGCCAGCAGCTTTCCCCTTTCCCCCTACGAGCAGTACTTC.

The chain couples TRBV7-3 to TRBJ1-1, with D perhaps matching TRBD1 (5 bases). Germline V gene sequence: CDR1 SGHTA, CDR2 FQGTGA. The germline V and J ends were trimmed by 4 bases and 6 bases, with 18 bases remaining between them. The CDR3 contains 15 residues. The CDR3 DNA reads TGTGCCAGCAGCTACGACACCGGGGGAGCGGCTGAAGCTTTCTTT. Its protein is CASSYDTGGAAEAFF.

This chain uses TRBV7-9 with TRBJ2-7; 9 bases are a match to TRBD1. The CDR3 is 15 amino acids. CDR1 and CDR2 (germline): SEHNR, FQNEAQ (reference sequence). V lost 5 bases, J lost 0 bases, and 5 bases stayed unmatched. This CDR3 is CASSQGTGPSYEQYF. The CDR3 nucleotides are TGTGCCAGCAGCCAAGGGACAGGGCCCTCCTACGAGCAGTACTTC.

The chain combines TRBV28 with TRBJ1-1; D is possibly TRBD1 (6 bases). Germline assignment: CDR1 MDHEN and CDR2 SYDVKM. The ends were cut back, 3 bases at V and 6 bases at J, with 11 bases in the middle. CDR3 length: 13 amino acids. CDR3 in DNA: TGTGCCAGCAGTTTGACGGGGGCCGCTGAAGCTTTCTTT. Translated: CASSLTGAAEAFF.

The chain employs TRBV19 and TRBJ2-5; D perhaps matches TRBD1 (6 bases). Trimming removed 5 bases at V and 4 bases at J, with 17 bases between. Germline V lookup: CDR1 LNHDA, CDR2 SQIVND (reference sequence). There are 15 residues in the CDR3. CDR3 amino acids: CASSLTGHHLETQYF. The CDR3 DNA is TGTGCCAGTAGTCTGACAGGTCACCATCTAGAGACCCAGTACTTC. Full variable domain (remainder filled in from reference TRBV19 and TRBJ2-5): DGGITQSPKYLFRKEGQNVTLSCEQNLNHDAMYWYRQDPGQGLRLIYYSQIVNDFQKGDIAEGYSVSREKKESFPLTVTSAQKNPTAFYLCASSLTGHHLETQYFGPGTRLLVL.

In nucleotides, the CDR3 is TGTGCCAGCAGCCCCGGGATTTCTGGGGCCAACGTCCTGACTTTC. Translating gives CASSPGISGANVLTF. The chain has TRBV7-9 and TRBJ2-6, with D tentatively TRBD2 (5 bases). V was pared by 5 bases and J by 1 base, with 9 bases between. Germline V lookup: CDR1 SEHNR, CDR2 FQNEAQ (reference sequence). The CDR3 runs 15 residues.

The chain couples TRBV7-6 to TRBJ1-1, with TRBD1 matching over 12 bases. Germline V gives CDR1 SGHVS, CDR2 FNYEAQ. The CDR3 consists of 18 residues. With 5 bases clipped from V and 4 bases from J, the junction kept 14 bases outside the gene matches. The CDR3 DNA reads TGTGCCAGCAGCCCCCGCCGGGACAGGGGGCTCCCTGTCACTGAAGCTTTCTTT. This gives the protein CASSPRRDRGLPVTEAFF.

The genes are TRBV7-9 and TRBJ1-1; D gene ambiguous. The CDR3 spans 14 residues. V was cut by 5 bases and J by 3 bases, with 13 bases left in between. The V gene's germline CDR1 is SEHNR and CDR2 FQNEAQ (reference sequence). CDR3: CASSVQDWHTEAFF. The CDR3 nucleotides read TGTGCCAGCAGCGTACAAGATTGGCACACTGAAGCTTTCTTT.

V and J are TRBV9 and TRBJ2-1, with D unresolved. The CDR3 spans 15 residues. V dropped 0 bases and J dropped 8 bases, with 15 bases sitting between them. From germline, CDR1 is SGDLS and CDR2 YYNGEE. The CDR3 region has the DNA TGTGCCAGCAGCGTAGAAGGCCGAAGGATCGATGAGCAGTTCTTC. Translating gives CASSVEGRRIDEQFF.

The chain is built from TRBV14 and TRBJ2-4; 7 positions match TRBD2. Per germline, CDR1 SGHDN and CDR2 FVKESK. This CDR3 has 12 amino acids. After removal of 4 bases from V and 10 bases from J, the junction contained 4 bases not matched to a gene. CDR3: CASSRGGRIQYF. As DNA, the CDR3 is TGTGCCAGCAGCCGGGGGGGTCGGATTCAGTACTTC.